A selection of T cell receptor beta chains follows, all from one sample in a study of CD8 T cells in ankylosing spondylitis. MiXCR, run by TCRdb on the 5' RACE reads, gives a single entry per CDR3 protein. Of under 130,000 distinct CDR3 sequences in the sample, under 30% are singletons; the top ten hold 9% to 15%. Material: synovial fluid, either unsorted or a sorted T cell fraction (not recorded which). The receptors come from a male donor with ankylosing spondylitis. The CDR3 runs from the conserved cysteine through the conserved F or W. A D gene is named only where the DNA matches it firmly. Clone sizes are given selectively: once, few, many, or a class where the clone is expanded.

CASSLAAGYEKLFF TGTGCCAGCAGTTTAGCGGCAGGGTACGAAAAACTGTTTTTT NA TRBJ1-4 TRBV12-3/TRBV12-4 NA
CATSDHSGVQPQHF TGTGCCACCAGTGATCATAGCGGGGTTCAGCCCCAGCATTTT few TRBJ1-5 TRBV24-1 NA
CASSFLAGGNTGELFF TGTGCCAGCAGCTTCCTGGCGGGCGGTAACACCGGGGAGCTGTTTTTT NA TRBJ2-2 TRBV7-8 NA
CASSLVGTVTGELFF TGTGCCAGCAGCTTAGTCGGGACTGTCACCGGGGAGCTGTTTTTT few TRBJ2-2 TRBV7-9 NA
CASSFRAGNEQFF TGTGCCAGCAGCTTCAGGGCCGGCAATGAGCAGTTCTTC few TRBJ2-1 TRBV7-6 NA
CATWDSDDTQYF TGTGCCACCTGGGATTCCGACGATACGCAGTATTTT few TRBJ2-3 TRBV24-1 NA
CASSLDGTVDEKLFF TGCGCCAGCAGCTTGGACGGGACGGTTGATGAAAAACTGTTTTTT many TRBJ1-4 TRBV5-1 NA
CATAQSPPYNEQFF TGCGCCACCGCTCAGTCTCCTCCCTACAATGAGCAGTTCTTC many TRBJ2-1 TRBV5-1 NA
CSAKEREASDTQYF TGCAGTGCTAAAGAGCGGGAGGCCTCAGATACGCAGTATTTT NA TRBJ2-3 TRBV20-1 TRBD2
CASSPVQGTDSPLHF TGTGCCAGCTCACCCGTACAGGGGACTGATTCACCCCTCCACTTT many TRBJ1-6 TRBV18 TRBD1